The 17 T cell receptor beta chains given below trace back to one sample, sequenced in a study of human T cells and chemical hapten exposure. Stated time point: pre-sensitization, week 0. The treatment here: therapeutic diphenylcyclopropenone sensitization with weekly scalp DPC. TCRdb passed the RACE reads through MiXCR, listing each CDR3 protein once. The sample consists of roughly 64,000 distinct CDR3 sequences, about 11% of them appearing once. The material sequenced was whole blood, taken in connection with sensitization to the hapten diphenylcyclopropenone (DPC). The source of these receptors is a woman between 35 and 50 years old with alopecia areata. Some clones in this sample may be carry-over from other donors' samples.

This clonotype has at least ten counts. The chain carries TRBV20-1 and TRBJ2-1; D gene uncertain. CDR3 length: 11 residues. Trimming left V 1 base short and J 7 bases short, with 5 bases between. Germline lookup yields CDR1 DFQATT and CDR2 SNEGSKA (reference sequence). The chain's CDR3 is CSARGLNEQFF. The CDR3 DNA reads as TGCAGTGCTAGAGGTTTAAATGAGCAGTTCTTC.

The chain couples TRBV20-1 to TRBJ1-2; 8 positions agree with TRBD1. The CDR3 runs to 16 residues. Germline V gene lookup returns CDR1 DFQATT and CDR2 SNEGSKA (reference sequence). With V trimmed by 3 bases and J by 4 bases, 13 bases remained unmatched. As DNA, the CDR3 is TGCAGTGCTAGGGAGATACATTCAGGGGGCGGCTATGGCTACACCTTC. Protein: CSAREIHSGGGYGYTF.

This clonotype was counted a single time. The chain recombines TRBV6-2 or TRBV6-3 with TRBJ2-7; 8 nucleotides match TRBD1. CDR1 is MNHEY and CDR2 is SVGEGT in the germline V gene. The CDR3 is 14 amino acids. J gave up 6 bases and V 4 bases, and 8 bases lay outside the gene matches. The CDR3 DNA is TGTGCCAGCAGTTTCGACAGGGGTCGGCTCGAGCAGTACTTC. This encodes CASSFDRGRLEQYF.

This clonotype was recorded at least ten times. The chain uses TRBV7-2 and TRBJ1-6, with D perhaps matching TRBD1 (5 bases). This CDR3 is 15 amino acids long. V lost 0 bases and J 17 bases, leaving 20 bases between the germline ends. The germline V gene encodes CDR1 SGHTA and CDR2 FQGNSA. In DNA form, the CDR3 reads TGTGCCAGCAGCTTAGCCCTGGGGGTTTCACCCCAGGTCCACTTT. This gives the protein CASSLALGVSPQVHF.

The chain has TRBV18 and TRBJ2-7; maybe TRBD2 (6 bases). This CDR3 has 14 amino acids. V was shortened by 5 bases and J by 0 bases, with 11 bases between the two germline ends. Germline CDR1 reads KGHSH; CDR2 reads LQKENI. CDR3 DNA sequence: TGTGCCAGCTCAGCGGGGCGTACCTCCTACGAGCAGTACTTC. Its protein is CASSAGRTSYEQYF.

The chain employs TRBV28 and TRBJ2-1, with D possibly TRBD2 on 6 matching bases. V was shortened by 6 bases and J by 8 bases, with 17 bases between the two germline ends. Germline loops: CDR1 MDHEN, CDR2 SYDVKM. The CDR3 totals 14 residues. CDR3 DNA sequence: TGTGCCAGCAGAAAGGCGGGACCAGACCATGAGCAGTTCTTC. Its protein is CASRKAGPDHEQFF.

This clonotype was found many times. CDR3 sequence: CATIPPTSGRNEQFF. The CDR3 DNA reads as TGTGCCACTATACCCCCGACTAGCGGGAGGAATGAGCAGTTCTTC. J is TRBJ2-1 and V is TRBV19, with 13 bases that match TRBD2. CDR1 LNHDA and CDR2 SQIVND come from the germline V gene (reference sequence). The V and J ends lost 10 bases and 7 bases, in that order; junction bases with no gene match: 10. The CDR3 contains 15 residues.

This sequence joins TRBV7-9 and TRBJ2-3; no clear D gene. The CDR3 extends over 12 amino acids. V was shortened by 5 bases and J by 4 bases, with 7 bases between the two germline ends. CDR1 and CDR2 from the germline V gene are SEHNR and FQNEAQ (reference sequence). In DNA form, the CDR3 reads TGTGCCAGCAGCCCCTCTCCAGATACGCAGTATTTT. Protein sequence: CASSPSPDTQYF.

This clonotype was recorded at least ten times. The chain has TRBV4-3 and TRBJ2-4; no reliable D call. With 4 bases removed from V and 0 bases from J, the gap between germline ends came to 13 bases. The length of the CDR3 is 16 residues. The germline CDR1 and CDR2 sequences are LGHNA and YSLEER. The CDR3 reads CASSPRASQAKNIQYF. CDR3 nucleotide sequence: TGCGCCAGCAGCCCCCGTGCTTCGCAAGCCAAAAACATTCAGTACTTC.

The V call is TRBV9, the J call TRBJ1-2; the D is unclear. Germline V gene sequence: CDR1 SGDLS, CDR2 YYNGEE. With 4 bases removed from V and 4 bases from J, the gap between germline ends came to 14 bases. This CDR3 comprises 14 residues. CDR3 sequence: CASSPEGQLYGYTF. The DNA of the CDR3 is TGTGCCAGCAGCCCCGAGGGTCAGCTCTATGGCTACACCTTC.

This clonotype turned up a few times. The DNA for the CDR3 is TGTGCCAGCAGCGCCCGTAACTATGGCTACACCTTC. It codes for CASSARNYGYTF. The V call is TRBV9, the J call TRBJ1-2; D call uncertain. The V and J ends lost 3 bases and 1 base respectively, with 4 bases between them. Germline V gene data show CDR1 as SGDLS and CDR2 as YYNGEE. The length of the CDR3 is 12 residues.

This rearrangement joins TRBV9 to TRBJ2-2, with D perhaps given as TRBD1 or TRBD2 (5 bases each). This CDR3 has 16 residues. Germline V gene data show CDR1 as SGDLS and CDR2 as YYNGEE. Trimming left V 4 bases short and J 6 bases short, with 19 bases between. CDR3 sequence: CASSPPGRYFSGELFF. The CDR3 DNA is TGTGCCAGCAGCCCTCCGGGACGTTATTTCTCCGGGGAGCTGTTTTTT.

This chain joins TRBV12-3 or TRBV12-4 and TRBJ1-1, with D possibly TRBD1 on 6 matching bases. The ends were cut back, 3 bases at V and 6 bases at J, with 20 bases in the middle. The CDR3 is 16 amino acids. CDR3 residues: CASSLGQGGGRPEAFF. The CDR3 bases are TGTGCCAGCAGTTTGGGTCAGGGAGGGGGTCGTCCTGAAGCTTTCTTT.

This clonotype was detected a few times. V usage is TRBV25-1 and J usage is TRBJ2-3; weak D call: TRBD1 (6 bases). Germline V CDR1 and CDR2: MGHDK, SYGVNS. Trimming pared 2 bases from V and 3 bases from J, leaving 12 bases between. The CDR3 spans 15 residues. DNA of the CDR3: TGTGCCAGCAGTGAAACCAGGGGCCAAACAGATACGCAGTATTTT. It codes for CASSETRGQTDTQYF. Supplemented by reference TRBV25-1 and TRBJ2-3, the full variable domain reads EADIYQTPRYLVIGTGKKITLECSQTMGHDKMYWYQQDPGMELHLIHYSYGVNSTEKGDLSSESTVSRIRTEHFPLTLESARPSHTSQYLCASSETRGQTDTQYFGPGTRLTVL.

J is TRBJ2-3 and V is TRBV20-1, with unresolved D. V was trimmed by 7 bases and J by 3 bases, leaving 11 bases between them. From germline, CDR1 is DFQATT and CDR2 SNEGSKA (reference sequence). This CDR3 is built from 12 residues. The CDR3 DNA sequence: TGCAGTGTTATGAGTAGGACAGATACGCAGTATTTT. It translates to CSVMSRTDTQYF.

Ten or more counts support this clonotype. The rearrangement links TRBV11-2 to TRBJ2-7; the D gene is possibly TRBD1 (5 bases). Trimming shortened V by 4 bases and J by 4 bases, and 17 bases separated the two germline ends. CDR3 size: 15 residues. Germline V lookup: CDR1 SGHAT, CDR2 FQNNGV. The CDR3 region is CASSSQGELRYEQYF. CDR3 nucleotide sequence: TGTGCCAGCAGCTCTCAGGGCGAACTCAGGTACGAGCAGTACTTC.

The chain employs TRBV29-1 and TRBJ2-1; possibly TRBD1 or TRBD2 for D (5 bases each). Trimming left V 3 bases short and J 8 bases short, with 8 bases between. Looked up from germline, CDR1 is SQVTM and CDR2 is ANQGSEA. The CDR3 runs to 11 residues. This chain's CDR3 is CSVEGDHEQFF. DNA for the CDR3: TGCAGCGTTGAGGGGGACCATGAGCAGTTCTTC.